The T cell receptor (beta chain) under discussion was sequenced for a study of blood T cell repertoires in COVID-19. Assay used: immunoSEQ multiplex PCR; TCRdb lists only in-frame clones, some missing. Of fewer than 350,000 clones detected, approximately 90% appear once; the ten largest clones hold 2.3%. Germline CDR1 is MNHEY and CDR2 is SVGEGT. V lost 2 bases, J lost 0 bases, and 24 bases lay in between. The CDR3 consists of 20 residues. V gene TRBV6-2 or TRBV6-3 combines with J gene TRBJ2-3, with D tentatively TRBD2 (5 bases). This clonotype was obtained from a woman in her forties with acute COVID-19. The sequencing sample was made of PBMCs or T cells enriched from blood (not recorded which). The chain's CDR3 is CASSYPGALLGRYSTDTQYF. The DNA of the CDR3 is TGTGCCAGCAGTTACCCAGGAGCCCTCCTTGGGAGATATAGCACAGATACGCAGTATTTT.